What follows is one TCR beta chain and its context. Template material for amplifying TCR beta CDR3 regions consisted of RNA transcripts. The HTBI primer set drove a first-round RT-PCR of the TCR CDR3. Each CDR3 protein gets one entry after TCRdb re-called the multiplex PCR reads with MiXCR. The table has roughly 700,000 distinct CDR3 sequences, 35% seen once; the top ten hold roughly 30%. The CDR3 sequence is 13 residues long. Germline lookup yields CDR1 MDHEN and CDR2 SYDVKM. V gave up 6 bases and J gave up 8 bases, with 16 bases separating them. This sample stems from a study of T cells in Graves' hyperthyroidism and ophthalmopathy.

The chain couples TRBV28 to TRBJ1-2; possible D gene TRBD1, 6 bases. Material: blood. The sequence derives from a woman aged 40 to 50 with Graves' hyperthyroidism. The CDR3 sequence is CASRPITGRGYTF. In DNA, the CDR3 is TGTGCCAGCAGGCCTATAACAGGGCGCGGCTACACCTTC.